This is a list of T cell receptor beta chains from one sample in a study of T cell responses to AZD1222 COVID-19 vaccine. The protocol was immunoSEQ multiplex PCR, while the TCRdb copy is restricted to in-frame clones and leaves out a portion. The sample contains about 61,000 clones, roughly 90% of which appear only once. This material consisted of peripheral blood, taken on day 0 of AZD1222 vaccination. Receptors were obtained from an adult in good health. Both conserved end residues are part of each CDR3.

V	J	CDR3
TRBV7-8	TRBJ1-5	CASSPEGQGYNQPQHF
TRBV5-1	TRBJ2-3	CASRPQGARTDTQYF
TRBV5-1	TRBJ1-4	CASKGTNNEKLFF
TRBV6-5	TRBJ2-7	CASSLDRGGYEQYF
TRBV19	TRBJ2-3	CASSIVGSTDTQYF
TRBV4-2	TRBJ2-7	CASSQDLAGSYEQYF
TRBV7-9	TRBJ2-7	CASSLSGSYEQYF
TRBV7-8	TRBJ1-2	CASSPGARTTYGYTF
TRBV5-4	TRBJ2-2	CASSPRGGKGELFF
TRBV7-3	TRBJ2-7	CASRPPLEQYF
TRBV6-5	TRBJ1-6	CASSTGRDNSPLHF
TRBV6-5	TRBJ1-6	CASSTTGRGNSPLHF
TRBV5-6	TRBJ2-7	CASSLTGLGPGAGEQYF
TRBV7-2	TRBJ2-3	CASSLVSGFTDTQYF
TRBV5-4	TRBJ2-1	CASSLGLAGVREQFF
TRBV29-1	TRBJ2-3	CSISASTDTQYF
TRBV18	TRBJ1-3	CASSAQGSGNTIYF
TRBV5-1	TRBJ1-1	CASSQGQSISEAFF
TRBV9	TRBJ1-4	CASSVGQISTNEKLFF
TRBV14	TRBJ2-1	CASSQLTSGYNEQFF
TRBV29-1	TRBJ1-1	CSVEAYRNTEAFF
TRBV3-1/TRBV3-2	TRBJ1-3	CASSGRDRGNTIYF
TRBV7-9	TRBJ1-5	CASSLGAGGGNQPQHF
TRBV3-1/TRBV3-2	TRBJ1-6	CASSQQSGGNNSPLHF
TRBV6-5	TRBJ1-1	CASRRGQEMNTEAFF
TRBV19	TRBJ1-5	CASSITLAGYQPQHF
TRBV6-6	TRBJ1-3	CATRRGDDTIYF
TRBV7-9	TRBJ2-3	CASSRRARTDTQYF
TRBV20-1	TRBJ1-2	CSASLPRGSYGYTF
TRBV4-1	TRBJ2-7	CASSQDMDRSSYEQYF
TRBV9	TRBJ1-3	CASSEQGALGNTIYF
TRBV29-1	TRBJ1-1	CSVEEPRRTEAFF
TRBV30	TRBJ1-3	CAWSKGNTIYF
TRBV10-3	TRBJ1-5	CAISELSNNQPQHF
TRBV18	TRBJ2-2	CASSPPYTGELFF
TRBV27	TRBJ2-7	CASRPAKGLAYEQYF
TRBV5-5	TRBJ1-5	CASSVGTGVQPQHF